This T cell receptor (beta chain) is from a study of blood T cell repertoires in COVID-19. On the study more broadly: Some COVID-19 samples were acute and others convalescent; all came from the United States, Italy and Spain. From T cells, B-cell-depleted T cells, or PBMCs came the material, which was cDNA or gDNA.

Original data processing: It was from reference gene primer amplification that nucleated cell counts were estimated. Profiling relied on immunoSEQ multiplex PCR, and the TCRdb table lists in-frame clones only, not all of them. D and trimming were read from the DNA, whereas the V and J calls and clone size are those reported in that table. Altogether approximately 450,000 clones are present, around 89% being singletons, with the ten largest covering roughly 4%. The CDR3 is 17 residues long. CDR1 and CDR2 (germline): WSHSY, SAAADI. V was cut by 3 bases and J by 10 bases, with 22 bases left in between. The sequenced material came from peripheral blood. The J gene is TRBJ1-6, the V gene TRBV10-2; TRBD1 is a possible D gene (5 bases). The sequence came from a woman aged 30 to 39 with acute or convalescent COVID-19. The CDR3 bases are TGCGCCAGCAGTGAAGATCCAGGGAGGTTGTTGGGGTCACCCCTCCACTTT. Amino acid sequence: CASSEDPGRLLGSPLHF.